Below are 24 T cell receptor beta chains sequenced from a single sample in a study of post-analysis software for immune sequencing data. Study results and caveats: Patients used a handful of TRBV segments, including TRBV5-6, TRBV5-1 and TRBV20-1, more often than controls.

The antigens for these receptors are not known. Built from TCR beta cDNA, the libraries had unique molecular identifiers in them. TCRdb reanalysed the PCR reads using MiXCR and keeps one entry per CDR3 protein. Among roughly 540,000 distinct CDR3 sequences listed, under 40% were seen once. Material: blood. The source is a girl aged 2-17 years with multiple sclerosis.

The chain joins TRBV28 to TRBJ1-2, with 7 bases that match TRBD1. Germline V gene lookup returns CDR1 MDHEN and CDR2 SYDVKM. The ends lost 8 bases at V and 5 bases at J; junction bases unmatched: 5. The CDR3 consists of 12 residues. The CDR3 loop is CASSTGEYGYTF. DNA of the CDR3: TGTGCCAGCTCCACAGGGGAGTATGGCTACACCTTC.

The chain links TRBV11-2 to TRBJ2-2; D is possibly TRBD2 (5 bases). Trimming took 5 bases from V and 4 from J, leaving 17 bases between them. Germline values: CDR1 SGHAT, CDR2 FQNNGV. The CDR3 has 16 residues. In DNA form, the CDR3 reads TGTGCCAGCAGCCCGGCCCGGAGGTGGTTCACCGGGGAGCTGTTTTTT. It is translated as CASSPARRWFTGELFF.

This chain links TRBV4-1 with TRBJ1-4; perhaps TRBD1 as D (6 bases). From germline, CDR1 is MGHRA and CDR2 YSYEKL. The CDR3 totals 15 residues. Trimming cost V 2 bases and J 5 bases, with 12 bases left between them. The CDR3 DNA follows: TGCGCCAGCAGCCAACGACAGGCGAGGAATGAAAAACTGTTTTTT. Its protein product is CASSQRQARNEKLFF.

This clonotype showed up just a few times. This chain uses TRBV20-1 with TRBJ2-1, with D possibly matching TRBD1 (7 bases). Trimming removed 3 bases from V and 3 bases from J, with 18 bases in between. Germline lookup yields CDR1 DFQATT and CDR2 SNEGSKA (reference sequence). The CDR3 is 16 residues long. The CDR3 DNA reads TGCAGTGCTAGGGGCGGGACAGAGGGTATCTACAATGAGCAGTTCTTC. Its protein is CSARGGTEGIYNEQFF.

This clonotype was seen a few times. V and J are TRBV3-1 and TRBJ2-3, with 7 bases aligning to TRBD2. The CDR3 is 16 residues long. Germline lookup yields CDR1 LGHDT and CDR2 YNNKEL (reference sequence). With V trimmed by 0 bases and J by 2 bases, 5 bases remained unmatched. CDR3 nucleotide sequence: TGTGCCAGCAGCCAAGATCTGGGGGGGGTCACAGATACGCAGTATTTT. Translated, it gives CASSQDLGGVTDTQYF.

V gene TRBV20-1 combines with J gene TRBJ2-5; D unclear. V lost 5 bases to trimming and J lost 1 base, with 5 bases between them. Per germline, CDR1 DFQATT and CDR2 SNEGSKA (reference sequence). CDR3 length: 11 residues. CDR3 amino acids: CSASAQETQYF. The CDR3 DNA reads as TGCAGTGCTTCTGCCCAAGAGACCCAGTACTTC.

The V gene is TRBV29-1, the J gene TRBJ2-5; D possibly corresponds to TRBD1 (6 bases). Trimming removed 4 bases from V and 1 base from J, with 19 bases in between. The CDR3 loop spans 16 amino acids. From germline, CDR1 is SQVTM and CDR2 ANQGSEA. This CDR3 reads CSVGTQGLLPQETQYF. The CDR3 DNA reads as TGCAGCGTTGGCACCCAGGGGCTCCTACCCCAAGAGACCCAGTACTTC.

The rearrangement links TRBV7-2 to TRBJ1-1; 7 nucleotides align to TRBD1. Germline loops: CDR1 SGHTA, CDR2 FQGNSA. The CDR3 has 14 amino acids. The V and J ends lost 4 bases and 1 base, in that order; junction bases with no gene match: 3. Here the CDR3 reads CASSSGQTNTEAFF. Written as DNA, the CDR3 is TGTGCCAGCAGCTCGGGACAGACGAACACTGAAGCTTTCTTT.

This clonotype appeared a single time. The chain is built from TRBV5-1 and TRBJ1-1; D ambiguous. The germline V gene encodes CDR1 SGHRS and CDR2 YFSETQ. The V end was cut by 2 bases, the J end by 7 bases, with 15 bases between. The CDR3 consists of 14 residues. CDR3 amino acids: CASSLIDLGSEAFF. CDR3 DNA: TGCGCCAGCAGCTTAATTGATTTGGGGAGTGAAGCTTTCTTT.

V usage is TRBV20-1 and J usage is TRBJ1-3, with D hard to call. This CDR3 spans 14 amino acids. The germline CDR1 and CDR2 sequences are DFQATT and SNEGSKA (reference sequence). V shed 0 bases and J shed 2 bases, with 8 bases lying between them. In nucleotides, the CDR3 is TGCAGTGCTAGAGACGGCGGGCCTGGAAACACCATATATTTT. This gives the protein CSARDGGPGNTIYF.

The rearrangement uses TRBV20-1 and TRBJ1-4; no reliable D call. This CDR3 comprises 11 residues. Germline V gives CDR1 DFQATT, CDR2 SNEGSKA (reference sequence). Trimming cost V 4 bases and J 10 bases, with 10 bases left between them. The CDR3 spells CSAKGWRKLFF. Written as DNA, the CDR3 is TGCAGTGCTAAAGGATGGAGAAAACTGTTTTTT.

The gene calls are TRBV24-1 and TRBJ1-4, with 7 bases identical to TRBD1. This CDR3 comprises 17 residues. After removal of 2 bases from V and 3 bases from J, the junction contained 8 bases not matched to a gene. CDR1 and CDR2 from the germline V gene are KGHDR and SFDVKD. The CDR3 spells CATSDSGRGPANEKLFF. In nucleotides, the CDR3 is TGTGCCACCAGTGATTCGGGGAGGGGGCCTGCTAATGAAAAACTGTTTTTT.

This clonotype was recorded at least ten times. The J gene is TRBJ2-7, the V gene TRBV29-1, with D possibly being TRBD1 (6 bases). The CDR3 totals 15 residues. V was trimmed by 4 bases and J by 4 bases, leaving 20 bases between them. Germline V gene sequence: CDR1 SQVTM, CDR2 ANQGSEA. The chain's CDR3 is CSVAGRLTGGYEQYF. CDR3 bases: TGCAGCGTTGCGGGACGGCTGACAGGCGGTTACGAGCAGTACTTC.

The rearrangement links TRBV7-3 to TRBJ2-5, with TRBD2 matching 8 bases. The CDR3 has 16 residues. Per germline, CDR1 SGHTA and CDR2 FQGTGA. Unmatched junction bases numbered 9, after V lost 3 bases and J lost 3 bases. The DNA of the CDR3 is TGTGCCAGCAGCTTGTCGTCGGGGCGGGGGGAAGAGACCCAGTACTTC. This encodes CASSLSSGRGEETQYF.

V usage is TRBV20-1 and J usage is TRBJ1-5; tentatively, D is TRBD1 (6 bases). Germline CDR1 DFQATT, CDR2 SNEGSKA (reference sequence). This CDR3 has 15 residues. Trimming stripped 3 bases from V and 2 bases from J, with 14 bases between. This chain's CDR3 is CSASPTGKGNQPQHF. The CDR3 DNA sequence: TGCAGTGCTAGCCCCACAGGGAAGGGCAATCAGCCCCAGCATTTT.

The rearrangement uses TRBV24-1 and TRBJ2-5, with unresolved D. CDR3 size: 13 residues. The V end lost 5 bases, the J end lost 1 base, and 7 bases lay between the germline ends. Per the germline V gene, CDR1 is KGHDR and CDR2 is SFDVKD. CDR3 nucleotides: TGTGCCACCAGTGGGCACCTCCAAGAGACCCAGTACTTC. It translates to CATSGHLQETQYF.

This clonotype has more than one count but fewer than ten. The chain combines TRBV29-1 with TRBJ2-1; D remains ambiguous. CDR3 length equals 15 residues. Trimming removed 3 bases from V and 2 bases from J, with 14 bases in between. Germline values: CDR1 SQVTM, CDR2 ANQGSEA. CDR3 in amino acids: CSVEGGPLTYNEQFF. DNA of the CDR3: TGCAGCGTTGAGGGCGGACCTCTTACCTACAATGAGCAGTTCTTC.

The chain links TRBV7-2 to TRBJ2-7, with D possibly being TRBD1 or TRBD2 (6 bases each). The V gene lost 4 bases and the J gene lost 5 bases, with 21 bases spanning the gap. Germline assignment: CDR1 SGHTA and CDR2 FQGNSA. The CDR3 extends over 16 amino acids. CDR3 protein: CASSSWIGGGLDEQYF. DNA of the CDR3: TGTGCCAGCAGCTCGTGGATAGGAGGGGGTCTGGACGAGCAGTACTTC.

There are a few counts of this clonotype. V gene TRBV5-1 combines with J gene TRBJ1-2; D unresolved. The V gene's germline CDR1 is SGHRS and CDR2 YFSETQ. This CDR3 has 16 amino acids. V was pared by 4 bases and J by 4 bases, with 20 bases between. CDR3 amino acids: CASSPEVARGAYGYTF. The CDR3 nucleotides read TGCGCCAGCAGCCCTGAGGTCGCCCGGGGAGCCTATGGCTACACCTTC.

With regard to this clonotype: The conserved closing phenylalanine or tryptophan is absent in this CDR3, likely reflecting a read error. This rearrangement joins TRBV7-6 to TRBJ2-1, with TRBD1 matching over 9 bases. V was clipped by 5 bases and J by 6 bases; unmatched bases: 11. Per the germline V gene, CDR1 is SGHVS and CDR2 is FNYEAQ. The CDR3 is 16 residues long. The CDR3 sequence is CASSPTGGTGSNEQFI. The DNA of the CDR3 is TGTGCCAGCAGCCCTACCGGAGGGACAGGGTCCAATGAGCAGTTCATC.

The CDR3 loop is CASSPSQGDTGELFF. CDR3 DNA sequence: TGCGCCAGCAGCCCCAGTCAGGGGGACACCGGGGAGCTGTTTTTT. The chain combines TRBV5-1 with TRBJ2-2, with TRBD1 matching 7 bases. The J segment lost 3 bases and the V segment lost 4 bases, leaving 6 bases of the junction unmatched. CDR1 is SGHRS and CDR2 is YFSETQ in the germline V gene. This CDR3 has 15 amino acids. Looking up the rest from reference TRBV5-1 and TRBJ2-2 gives the full variable domain: KAGVTQTPRYLIKTRGQQVTLSCSPISGHRSVSWYQQTPGQGLQFLFEYFSETQRNKGNFPGRFSGRQFSNSRSEMNVSTLELGDSALYLCASSPSQGDTGELFFGEGSRLTVL.

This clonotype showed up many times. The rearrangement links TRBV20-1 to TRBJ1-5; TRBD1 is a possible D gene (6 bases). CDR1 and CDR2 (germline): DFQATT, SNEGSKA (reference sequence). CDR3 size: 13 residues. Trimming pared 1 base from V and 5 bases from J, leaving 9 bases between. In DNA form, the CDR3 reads TGCAGTGCTAGAGGGCAGGGGCATCAGCCCCAGCATTTT. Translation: CSARGQGHQPQHF.

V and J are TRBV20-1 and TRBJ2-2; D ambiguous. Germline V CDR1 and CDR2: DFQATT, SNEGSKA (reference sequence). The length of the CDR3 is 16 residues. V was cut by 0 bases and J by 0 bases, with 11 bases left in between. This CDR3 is CSARDIKTPNTGELFF. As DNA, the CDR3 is TGCAGTGCTAGAGATATAAAGACTCCGAACACCGGGGAGCTGTTTTTT.

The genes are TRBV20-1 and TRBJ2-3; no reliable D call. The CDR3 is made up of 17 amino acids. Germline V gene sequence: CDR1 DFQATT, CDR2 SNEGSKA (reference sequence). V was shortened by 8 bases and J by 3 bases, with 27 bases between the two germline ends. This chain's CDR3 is CSTERRTESPITDTQYF. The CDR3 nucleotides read TGCAGTACCGAGCGACGGACGGAGTCCCCCATAACAGATACGCAGTATTTT.